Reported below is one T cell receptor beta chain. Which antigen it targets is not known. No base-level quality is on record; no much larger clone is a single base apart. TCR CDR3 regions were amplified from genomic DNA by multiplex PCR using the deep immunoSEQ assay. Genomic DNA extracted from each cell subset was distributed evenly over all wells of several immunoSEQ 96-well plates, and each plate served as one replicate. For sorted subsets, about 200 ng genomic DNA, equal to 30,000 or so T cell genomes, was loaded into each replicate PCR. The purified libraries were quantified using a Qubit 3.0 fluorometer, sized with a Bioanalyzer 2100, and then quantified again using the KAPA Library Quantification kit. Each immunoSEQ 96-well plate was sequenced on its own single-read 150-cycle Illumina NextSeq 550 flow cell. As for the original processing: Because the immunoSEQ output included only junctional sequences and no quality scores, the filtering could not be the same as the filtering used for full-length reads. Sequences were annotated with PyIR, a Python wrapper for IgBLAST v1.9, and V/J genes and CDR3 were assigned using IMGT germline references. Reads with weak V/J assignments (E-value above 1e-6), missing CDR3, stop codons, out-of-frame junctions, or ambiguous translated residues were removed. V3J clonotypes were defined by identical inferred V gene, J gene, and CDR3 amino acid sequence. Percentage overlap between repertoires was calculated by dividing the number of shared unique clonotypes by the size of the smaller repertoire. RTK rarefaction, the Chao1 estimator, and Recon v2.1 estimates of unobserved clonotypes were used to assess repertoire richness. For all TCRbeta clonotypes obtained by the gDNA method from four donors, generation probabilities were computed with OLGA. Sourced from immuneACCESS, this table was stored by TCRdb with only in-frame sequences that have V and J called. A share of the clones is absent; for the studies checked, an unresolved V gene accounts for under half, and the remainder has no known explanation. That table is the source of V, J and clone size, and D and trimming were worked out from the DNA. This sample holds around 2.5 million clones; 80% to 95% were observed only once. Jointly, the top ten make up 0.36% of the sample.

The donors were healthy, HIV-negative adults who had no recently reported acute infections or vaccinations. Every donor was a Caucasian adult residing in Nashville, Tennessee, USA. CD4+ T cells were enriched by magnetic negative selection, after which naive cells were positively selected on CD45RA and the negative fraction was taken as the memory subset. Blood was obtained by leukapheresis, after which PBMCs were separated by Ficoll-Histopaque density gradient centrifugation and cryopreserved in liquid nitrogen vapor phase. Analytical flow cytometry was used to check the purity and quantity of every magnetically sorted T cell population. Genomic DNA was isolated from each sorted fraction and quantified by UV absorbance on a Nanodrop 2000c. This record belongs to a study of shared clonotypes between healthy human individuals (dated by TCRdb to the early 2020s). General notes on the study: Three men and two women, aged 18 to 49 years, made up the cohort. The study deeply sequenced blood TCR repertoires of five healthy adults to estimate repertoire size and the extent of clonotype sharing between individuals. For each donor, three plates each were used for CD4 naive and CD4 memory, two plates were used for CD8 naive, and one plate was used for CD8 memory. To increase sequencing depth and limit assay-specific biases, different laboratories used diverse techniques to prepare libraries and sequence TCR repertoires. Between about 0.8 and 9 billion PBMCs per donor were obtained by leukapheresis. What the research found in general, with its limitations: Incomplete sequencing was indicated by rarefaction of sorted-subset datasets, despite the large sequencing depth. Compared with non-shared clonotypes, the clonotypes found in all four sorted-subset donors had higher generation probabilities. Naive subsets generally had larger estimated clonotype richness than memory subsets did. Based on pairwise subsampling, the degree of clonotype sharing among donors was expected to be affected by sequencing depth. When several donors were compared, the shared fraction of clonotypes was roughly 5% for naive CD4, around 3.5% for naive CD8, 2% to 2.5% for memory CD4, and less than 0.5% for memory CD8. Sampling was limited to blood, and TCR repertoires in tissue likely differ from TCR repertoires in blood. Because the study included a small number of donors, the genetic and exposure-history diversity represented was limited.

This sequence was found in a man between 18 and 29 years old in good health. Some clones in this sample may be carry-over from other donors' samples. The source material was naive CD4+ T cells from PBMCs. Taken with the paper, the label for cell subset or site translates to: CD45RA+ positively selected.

The bases are TGTGCCAGTTCGGGCGACATCTGGGGCTACACCTTC. Translated, this gives CASSGDIWGYTF. Rearrangement joined TRBV19 to TRBJ1-2; the D gene cannot be named for sure. V is cut by 8 bases and J by 8 bases, and the space between the germline ends is 15 bases. From a lookup of the germline V gene (reference sequence), CDR1 and CDR2 are LNHDA and SQIVND. Inclusive of the bounding cysteine and phenylalanine, the CDR3 is 12 residues long. Only the CDR3 part of the read is kept: 36 bases, read in frame from the first base.